These 17 T cell receptor beta chains were sequenced from one sample in a study of T cell changes during pregnancy in multiple sclerosis. TCRdb keeps only in-frame clones here, not all; method: immunoSEQ multiplex PCR. The table lists about 42,000 clones, around four fifths of them singletons. This material consisted of CD4+ T cells from peripheral blood mononuclear cells, taken before pregnancy. Every receptor here comes from a female donor with multiple sclerosis, enrolled in a pregnancy study.

The V and J genes are TRBV28 and TRBJ2-7; 12 bases fit TRBD2. This CDR3 contains 17 residues. CDR1 MDHEN and CDR2 SYDVKM come from the germline V gene. With 8 bases clipped from V and 2 bases from J, the junction kept 13 bases outside the gene matches. CDR3 residues: CASGRLAGESTPYEQYF. In DNA, the CDR3 is TGTGCCAGCGGCCGACTAGCGGGGGAGAGTACCCCCTACGAGCAGTACTTC.

This chain joins TRBV10-3 and TRBJ2-5; the D call may be TRBD1 or TRBD2 (5 bases each). The CDR3 has 14 residues. Germline-derived CDR1 and CDR2 are ENHRY and SYGVKD. The V end was cut by 6 bases, the J end by 2 bases, with 13 bases between. CDR3 loop: CAISEGQVQETQYF. The CDR3 coding sequence is TGTGCCATCAGCGAGGGGCAGGTACAAGAGACCCAGTACTTC.

Remarks on this clone: It is unclear where the CDR3 begins or ends on the DNA, so no DNA is shown, and the CDR3 is as TCRdb lists it. This chain's CDR3 is CASSLVWASGIMSVEFF. The chain uses TRBV5-5 and TRBJ2-1; TRBD2 is taken as the D call from the table, unchecked against the DNA. Germline assignment: CDR1 SGHKS and CDR2 YYEKEE (reference sequence). The CDR3 has 17 residues if both end residues are counted.

The chain recombines TRBV6-5 with TRBJ1-2; TRBD1 matches 9 bases. This CDR3 comprises 15 residues. Germline CDR1 reads MNHEY; CDR2 reads SVGAGI. V lost 5 bases, J lost 2 bases, and 6 bases stayed unmatched. CDR3 bases: TGTGCCAGCAGTCTACAGGGGGCAGGGAACTATGGCTACACCTTC. Protein sequence: CASSLQGAGNYGYTF.

This rearrangement joins TRBV6-6 to TRBJ1-5; unclear D gene. Germline V CDR1 and CDR2: MNHNY, SVGAGI (reference sequence). There are 13 residues in the CDR3. V was cut by 4 bases and J by 3 bases, with 7 bases left in between. The chain's CDR3 is CASSSQHNQPQHF. The CDR3, as DNA: TGTGCCAGCAGTTCACAGCACAATCAGCCCCAGCATTTT.

This rearrangement joins TRBV19 to TRBJ2-1; 11 positions match TRBD2. V lost 3 bases, J lost 6 bases, and 13 bases stayed unmatched. From germline, CDR1 is LNHDA and CDR2 SQIVND (reference sequence). The CDR3 consists of 18 residues. CDR3 coding DNA: TGTGCCAGTAGTATTTTGGGGTCTAGCGGGGGGAGTGTCAATGAGCAGTTCTTC. As protein: CASSILGSSGGSVNEQFF.

This rearrangement joins TRBV7-6 to TRBJ2-6; 8 bases match TRBD2. With V trimmed by 0 bases and J by 3 bases, 13 bases remained unmatched. CDR1 is SGHVS, CDR2 FNYEAQ, per germline. The CDR3 runs 20 residues. DNA of the CDR3: TGTGCCAGCAGCTTAGCGCTCGGGGGGGCCCTTCTTTATGGGGCCAACGTCCTGACTTTC. Protein: CASSLALGGALLYGANVLTF.

The V gene is TRBV19, the J gene TRBJ2-7; 10 positions agree with TRBD1. The germline V gene has CDR1 LNHDA and CDR2 SQIVND (reference sequence). The CDR3 runs to 15 residues. Unmatched junction bases numbered 8, after V lost 7 bases and J lost 2 bases. The chain's CDR3 is CASTLKGTGAYEQYF. CDR3 DNA: TGTGCCAGTACCCTAAAGGGGACAGGGGCCTACGAGCAGTACTTC.

The chain links TRBV11-3 to TRBJ2-3; TRBD1 matches 10 bases. V was pared by 1 base and J by 4 bases, with 11 bases of the junction left unmatched. The CDR3 is made up of 18 amino acids. Per the germline V gene, CDR1 is SGHNT and CDR2 is YENEEA. The CDR3 is CASSLAQAGTGAPDTQYF. The CDR3, as DNA: TGTGCCAGCAGCTTAGCCCAAGCCGGGACAGGGGCCCCAGATACGCAGTATTTT.

The chain employs TRBV10-2 and TRBJ2-3; D is unresolved. The CDR3 sequence is 12 residues long. Per germline, CDR1 WSHSY and CDR2 SAAADI. V lost 2 bases to trimming and J lost 6 bases, with 6 bases between them. For the CDR3, the DNA is TGCGCCAGCAGTGAGGCAAGCGATACGCAGTATTTT. This encodes CASSEASDTQYF.

This chain's CDR3 is CASSRESAGGANVLTF. CDR3 coding DNA: TGTGCCAGCTCACGAGAGTCTGCTGGTGGGGCCAACGTCCTGACTTTC. This chain uses TRBV18 with TRBJ2-6, with D hard to call. Trimming took 4 bases from V and 3 from J, leaving 13 bases between them. Germline CDR1 reads KGHSH; CDR2 reads LQKENI. This CDR3 comprises 16 residues.

The rearrangement joins TRBV5-1 to TRBJ2-5; 9 bases are shared with TRBD1. From germline, CDR1 is SGHRS and CDR2 YFSETQ. The CDR3 extends over 19 amino acids. V lost 4 bases to trimming and J lost 4 bases; unmatched junction nucleotides: 20. CDR3 DNA sequence: TGCGCCAGCAGCCGACTAACGGACAGGGGTTGGTGGCCCGGAGAGACCCAGTACTTC. Translation: CASSRLTDRGWWPGETQYF. The whole variable domain, remainder taken from reference TRBV5-1 and TRBJ2-5, is KAGVTQTPRYLIKTRGQQVTLSCSPISGHRSVSWYQQTPGQGLQFLFEYFSETQRNKGNFPGRFSGRQFSNSRSEMNVSTLELGDSALYLCASSRLTDRGWWPGETQYFGPGTRLLVL.

This chain links TRBV30 with TRBJ2-1; no clear D gene. Germline-derived CDR1 and CDR2 are GTSNPN and SVGIG (reference sequence). The V end was cut by 0 bases, the J end by 8 bases, with 5 bases between. CDR3 length equals 11 residues. The CDR3 loop is CAWSVFHEQFF. In nucleotides, the CDR3 is TGTGCCTGGAGTGTCTTCCATGAGCAGTTCTTC.

This chain connects TRBV7-2 to TRBJ2-3, with a weak D call TRBD2 (6 bases). V was pared by 5 bases and J by 4 bases, with 13 bases between. Germline CDR1 and CDR2: SGHTA and FQGNSA. The CDR3 consists of 14 residues. The CDR3 nucleotides are TGTGCCAGCAGCCGAGCGGGTAGATCAGATACGCAGTATTTT. Translating it yields CASSRAGRSDTQYF. The variable domain in full, with the rest retrieved from reference TRBV7-2 and TRBJ2-3, is GAGVSQSPSNKVTEKGKDVELRCDPISGHTALYWYRQSLGQGLEFLIYFQGNSAPDKSGLPSDRFSAERTGGSVSTLTIQRTQQEDSAVYLCASSRAGRSDTQYFGPGTRLTVL.

The gene calls are TRBV5-5 and TRBJ1-4; possibly TRBD1 for D (5 bases). Looked up from germline, CDR1 is SGHKS and CDR2 is YYEKEE (reference sequence). The CDR3 runs to 16 residues. V was shortened by 0 bases and J by 5 bases, with 14 bases between the two germline ends. CDR3 in amino acids: CASSLGGVRYNEKLFF. The CDR3 DNA follows: TGTGCCAGCAGCTTGGGGGGGGTCAGGTACAATGAAAAACTGTTTTTT.

This chain joins TRBV18 and TRBJ1-1, with a tentative D call TRBD1 (5 bases). CDR1 is KGHSH and CDR2 is LQKENI in the germline V gene. This CDR3 is built from 15 residues. V shed 0 bases and J shed 9 bases, with 17 bases lying between them. DNA for the CDR3: TGTGCCAGCTCACCACCGGCGGGGCAGGCCAAGAAAGCTTTCTTT. This codes for CASSPPAGQAKKAFF.

The CDR3 here is CASSEFLVAEQYF. DNA of the CDR3: TGTGCCAGCAGTGAATTCCTAGTCGCGGAGCAGTACTTC. The V and J genes are TRBV6-1 and TRBJ2-7; the D is unclear. The CDR3 sequence is 13 residues long. The V gene's germline CDR1 is MNHNS and CDR2 SASEGT. The V end lost 2 bases, the J end lost 7 bases, and 12 bases lay between the germline ends.